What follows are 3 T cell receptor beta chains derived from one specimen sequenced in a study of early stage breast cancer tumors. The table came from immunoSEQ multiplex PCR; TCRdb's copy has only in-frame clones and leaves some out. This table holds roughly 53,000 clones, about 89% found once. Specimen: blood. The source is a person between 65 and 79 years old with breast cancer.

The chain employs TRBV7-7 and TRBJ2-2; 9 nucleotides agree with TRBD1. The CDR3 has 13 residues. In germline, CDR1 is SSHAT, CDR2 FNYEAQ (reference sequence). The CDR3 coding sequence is TGTGCTACCCGGACAGGGGAAACCGGGGAGCTGTTTTTT. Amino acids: CATRTGETGELFF.

CDR3 region: CASSGGTALYGYTF. Here the CDR3 DNA reads TGTGCCAGCAGCGGAGGGACAGCCCTCTATGGCTACACCTTC. The chain has TRBV9 and TRBJ1-2; 7 nucleotides line up with TRBD1. The CDR3 has 14 amino acids. Trimming at V came to 3 bases and at J to 4 bases, leaving 6 bases not matched to a gene. CDR1 SGDLS and CDR2 YYNGEE come from the germline V gene. The full variable domain, its missing parts supplied by reference TRBV9 and TRBJ1-2, is DSGVTQTPKHLITATGQRVTLRCSPRSGDLSVYWYQQSLDQGLQFLIQYYNGEERAKGNILERFSAQQFPDLHSELNLSSLELGDSALYFCASSGGTALYGYTFGSGTRLTVV.

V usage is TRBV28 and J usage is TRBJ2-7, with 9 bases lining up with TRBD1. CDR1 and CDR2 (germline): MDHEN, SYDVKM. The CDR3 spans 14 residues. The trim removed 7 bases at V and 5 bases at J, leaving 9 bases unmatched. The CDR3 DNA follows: TGTGCCAGCAACAAACAGGGGGCAAAGGACGAGCAGTACTTC. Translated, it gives CASNKQGAKDEQYF.